The entry below gives a single T cell receptor beta chain sequence along with its context. The germline gives CDR1 SGHRS, CDR2 YFSETQ. After removal of 4 bases from V and 5 bases from J, the junction contained 6 bases not matched to a gene. The CDR3 extends over 15 amino acids. The data were taken from a study of blood T cell repertoires in COVID-19. For the study at large: The study drew acute and convalescent COVID-19 samples from the United States, Italy and Spain. From T cells, B-cell-depleted T cells, or PBMCs came the material, which was cDNA or gDNA.

Authors' analysis steps: Cell counts per sample came from amplifying reference gene primers. Method: immunoSEQ multiplex PCR; TCRdb's copy keeps in-frame clones and lacks some. Clone size and the V and J calls come from that table; the DNA yielded D and trimming. The sample contains under 40,000 clones, 87% of which appear only once. The TCR comes from an elderly man with active COVID-19. The chain joins TRBV5-1 to TRBJ1-4, with TRBD1 matching over 9 bases. Sequences were obtained from peripheral blood. The CDR3 bases are TGCGCCAGCAGCCCGACAGGGGGGAAAAATGAAAAACTGTTTTTT. It encodes CASSPTGGKNEKLFF. The variable domain in full, with the rest retrieved from reference TRBV5-1 and TRBJ1-4, is KAGVTQTPRYLIKTRGQQVTLSCSPISGHRSVSWYQQTPGQGLQFLFEYFSETQRNKGNFPGRFSGRQFSNSRSEMNVSTLELGDSALYLCASSPTGGKNEKLFFGSGTQLSVL.